The sample holds a few counts of the clone carrying this T cell receptor beta chain. CDR3 length: 14 amino acids. The V and J ends lost 6 bases and 3 bases respectively, with 12 bases between them. Germline CDR1 is MDHEN and CDR2 is SYDVKM. The data originate from a study of blood T cell repertoires in COVID-19. Method: immunoSEQ multiplex PCR; TCRdb's copy keeps in-frame clones and lacks some. Of about 300,000 clones listed, around 84% are singletons. The receptor's source is a man aged 65 to 79 with acute or convalescent COVID-19. This rearrangement joins TRBV28 to TRBJ1-5; D ambiguous. The sample comprised peripheral blood. The DNA of the CDR3 is TGTGCCAGCAGATTAGGACTTTACAATCAGCCCCAGCATTTT. Protein product: CASRLGLYNQPQHF.